In its sample, the clone carrying this T cell receptor (beta chain) was seen a few times. Its specificity is not known. cDNA libraries of TCR beta carried unique molecular identifiers. TCRdb reprocessed the PCR reads via MiXCR and lists one record per CDR3 protein. This table has approximately 360,000 distinct CDR3 sequences, about a third appearing once. The data derive from a study of post-analysis software for immune sequencing data. This CDR3 has 15 residues. V lost 3 bases and J 3 bases, leaving 15 bases between the germline ends. The V gene's germline CDR1 is MDHEN and CDR2 SYDVKM. Findings and limits, study-wide: Patients carried roughly five TRBV segments more frequently than controls did, and TRBV5-6, TRBV5-1 and TRBV20-1 were among them.

This sequence joins TRBV28 and TRBJ2-7; TRBD1 is a possible D gene (6 bases). This clonotype originated in a girl aged 10 to 17 with multiple sclerosis. The sample consisted of blood. The CDR3 protein is CASSFRGHPDYEQYF. The CDR3 DNA reads TGTGCCAGCAGTTTTAGGGGACATCCGGACTACGAGCAGTACTTC. The full variable domain, completed using reference TRBV28 and TRBJ2-7, is DVKVTQSSRYLVKRTGEKVFLECVQDMDHENMFWYRQDPGLGLRLIYFSYDVKMKEKGDIPEGYSVSREKKERFSLILESASTNQTSMYLCASSFRGHPDYEQYFGPGTRLTVT.